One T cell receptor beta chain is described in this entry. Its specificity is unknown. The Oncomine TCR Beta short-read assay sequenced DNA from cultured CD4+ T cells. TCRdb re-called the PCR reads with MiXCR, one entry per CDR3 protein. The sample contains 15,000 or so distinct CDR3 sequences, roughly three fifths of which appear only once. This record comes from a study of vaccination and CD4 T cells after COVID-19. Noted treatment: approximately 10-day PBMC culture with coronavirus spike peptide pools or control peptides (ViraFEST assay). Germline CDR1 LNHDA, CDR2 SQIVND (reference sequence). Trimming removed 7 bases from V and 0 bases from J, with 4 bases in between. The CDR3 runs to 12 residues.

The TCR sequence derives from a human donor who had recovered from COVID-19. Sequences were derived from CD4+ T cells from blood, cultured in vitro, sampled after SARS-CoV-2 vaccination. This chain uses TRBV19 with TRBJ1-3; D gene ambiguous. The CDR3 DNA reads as TGTGCCAGTACCGCCTCTGGAAACACCATATATTTT. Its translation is CASTASGNTIYF.